This T cell receptor (beta chain) was obtained from a study of type 1 regulatory T cells. Overall study: An in vitro protocol generated T-allo10, a Tr1-enriched, alloantigen-specific CD4 T cell product.

Germline CDR1 LGHDT, CDR2 YNNKEL (reference sequence). Trimming removed 1 base from V and 0 bases from J; junction bases left unmatched: 4. This CDR3 region has 17 residues. From the reads, TCRdb called clonotypes with MiXCR, one entry per CDR3 protein. The sample includes approximately 100,000 distinct CDR3 sequences, less than 40% of them seen just once. Sequencing was done on a sample of CD4+ T cells, either the whole sample or a sorted fraction (not recorded which). This TCR was recovered from a human donor in good health. The chain recombines TRBV3-1 with TRBJ2-1; TRBD2 aligns across 9 bases. Here the CDR3 DNA reads TGTGCCAGCAGCCAAGTCGGCGGGAGGGCCTCCTACAATGAGCAGTTCTTC. This codes for CASSQVGGRASYNEQFF.